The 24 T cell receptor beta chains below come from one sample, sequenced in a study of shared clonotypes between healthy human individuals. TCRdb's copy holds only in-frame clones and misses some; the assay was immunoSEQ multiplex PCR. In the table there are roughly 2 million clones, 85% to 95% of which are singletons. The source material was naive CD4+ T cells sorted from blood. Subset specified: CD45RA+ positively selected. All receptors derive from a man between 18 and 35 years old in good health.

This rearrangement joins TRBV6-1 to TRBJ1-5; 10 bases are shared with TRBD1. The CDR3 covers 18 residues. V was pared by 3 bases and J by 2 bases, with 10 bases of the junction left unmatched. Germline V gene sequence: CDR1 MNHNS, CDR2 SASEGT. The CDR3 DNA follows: TGTGCCAGCAGTGACCCGCTTTCCGGGACAGGGGGCAATCAGCCCCAGCATTTT. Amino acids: CASSDPLSGTGGNQPQHF.

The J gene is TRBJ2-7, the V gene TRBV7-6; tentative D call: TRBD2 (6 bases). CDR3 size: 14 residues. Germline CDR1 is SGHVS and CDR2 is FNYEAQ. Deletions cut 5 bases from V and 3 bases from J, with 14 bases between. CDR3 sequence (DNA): TGTGCCAGCAGCCCGTCCCGGGACTTCTACGAGCAGTACTTC. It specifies CASSPSRDFYEQYF.

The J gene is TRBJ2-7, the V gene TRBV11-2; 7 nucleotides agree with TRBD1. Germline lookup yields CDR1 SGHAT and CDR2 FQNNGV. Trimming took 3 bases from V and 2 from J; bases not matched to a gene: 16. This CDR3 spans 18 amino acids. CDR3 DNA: TGTGCCAGCAGCTTCTTGAACCTTGCAGACAGGGACGCCTACGAGCAGTACTTC. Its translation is CASSFLNLADRDAYEQYF.

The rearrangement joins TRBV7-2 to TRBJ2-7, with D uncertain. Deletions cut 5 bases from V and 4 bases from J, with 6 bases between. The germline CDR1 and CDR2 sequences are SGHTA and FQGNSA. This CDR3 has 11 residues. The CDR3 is CASSRQYEQYF. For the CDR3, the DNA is TGTGCCAGCAGCCGACAATACGAGCAGTACTTC.

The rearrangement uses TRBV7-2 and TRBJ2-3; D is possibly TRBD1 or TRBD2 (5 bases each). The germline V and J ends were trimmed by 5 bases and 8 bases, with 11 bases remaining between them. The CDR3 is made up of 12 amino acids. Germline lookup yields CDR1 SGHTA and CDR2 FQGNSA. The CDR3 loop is CASSPTGTTQYF. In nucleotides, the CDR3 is TGTGCCAGCAGCCCTACCGGGACTACGCAGTATTTT.

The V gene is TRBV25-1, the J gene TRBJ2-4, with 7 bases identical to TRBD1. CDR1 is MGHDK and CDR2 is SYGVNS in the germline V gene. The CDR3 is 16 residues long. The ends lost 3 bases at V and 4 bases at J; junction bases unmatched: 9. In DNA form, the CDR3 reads TGTGCCAGCAGTGACGACAGGGCCCCCGGAAAAAACATTCAGTACTTC. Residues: CASSDDRAPGKNIQYF.

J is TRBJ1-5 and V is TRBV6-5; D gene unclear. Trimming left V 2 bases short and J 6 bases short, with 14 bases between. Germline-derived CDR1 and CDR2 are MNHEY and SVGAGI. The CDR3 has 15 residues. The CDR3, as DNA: TGTGCCAGCAGTTACGACATCGGGGAGGGTCAGCCCCAGCATTTT. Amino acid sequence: CASSYDIGEGQPQHF.

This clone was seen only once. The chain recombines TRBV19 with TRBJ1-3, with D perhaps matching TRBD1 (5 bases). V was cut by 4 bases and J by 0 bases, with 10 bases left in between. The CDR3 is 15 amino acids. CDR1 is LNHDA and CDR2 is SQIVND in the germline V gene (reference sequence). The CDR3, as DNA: TGTGCCAGTAGTAAAGGGGTTTACTCTGGAAACACCATATATTTT. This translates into CASSKGVYSGNTIYF.

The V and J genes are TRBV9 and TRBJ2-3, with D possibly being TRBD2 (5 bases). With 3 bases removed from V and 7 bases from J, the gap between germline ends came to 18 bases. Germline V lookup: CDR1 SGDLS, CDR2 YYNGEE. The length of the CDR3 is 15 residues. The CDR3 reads CASSANSAAVNTQYF. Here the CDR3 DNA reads TGTGCCAGCAGCGCCAATAGCGCGGCGGTAAATACGCAGTATTTT. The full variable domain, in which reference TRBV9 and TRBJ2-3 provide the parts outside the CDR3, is DSGVTQTPKHLITATGQRVTLRCSPRSGDLSVYWYQQSLDQGLQFLIQYYNGEERAKGNILERFSAQQFPDLHSELNLSSLELGDSALYFCASSANSAAVNTQYFGPGTRLTVL.

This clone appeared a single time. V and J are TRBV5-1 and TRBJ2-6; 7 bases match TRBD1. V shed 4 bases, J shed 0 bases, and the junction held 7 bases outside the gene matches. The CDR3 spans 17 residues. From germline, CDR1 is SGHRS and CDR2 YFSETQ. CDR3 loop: CASSRDRTHSGANVLTF. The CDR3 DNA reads TGCGCCAGCAGCCGGGACAGAACACACTCTGGGGCCAACGTCCTGACTTTC.

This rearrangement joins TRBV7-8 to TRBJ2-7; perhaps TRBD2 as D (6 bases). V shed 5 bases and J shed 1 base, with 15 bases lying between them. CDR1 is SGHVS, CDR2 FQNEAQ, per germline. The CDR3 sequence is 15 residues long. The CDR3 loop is CASSNYQGGSYEQYF. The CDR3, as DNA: TGTGCCAGCAGCAATTACCAAGGAGGGTCCTACGAGCAGTACTTC.

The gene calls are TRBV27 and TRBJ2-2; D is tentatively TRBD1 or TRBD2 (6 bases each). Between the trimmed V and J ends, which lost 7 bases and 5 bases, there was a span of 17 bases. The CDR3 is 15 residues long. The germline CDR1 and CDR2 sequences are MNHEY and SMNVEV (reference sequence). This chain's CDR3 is CASTKDSAGTGELFF. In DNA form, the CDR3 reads TGTGCCAGCACCAAGGACAGCGCGGGGACCGGGGAGCTGTTTTTT.

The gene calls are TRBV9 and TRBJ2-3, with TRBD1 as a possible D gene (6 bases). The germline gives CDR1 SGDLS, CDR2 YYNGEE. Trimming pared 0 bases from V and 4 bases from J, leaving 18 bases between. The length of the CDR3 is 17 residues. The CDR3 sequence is CASSVGPIGSGADTQYF. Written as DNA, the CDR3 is TGTGCCAGCAGCGTAGGACCGATCGGCTCAGGGGCAGATACGCAGTATTTT.

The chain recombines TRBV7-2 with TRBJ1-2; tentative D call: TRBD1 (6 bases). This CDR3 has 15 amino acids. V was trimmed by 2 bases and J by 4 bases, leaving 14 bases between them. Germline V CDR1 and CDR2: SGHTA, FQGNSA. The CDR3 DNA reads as TGTGCCAGCAGCTTACAAGCAGGGGAGACCTATGGCTACACCTTC. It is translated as CASSLQAGETYGYTF. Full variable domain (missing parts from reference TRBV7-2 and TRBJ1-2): GAGVSQSPSNKVTEKGKDVELRCDPISGHTALYWYRQSLGQGLEFLIYFQGNSAPDKSGLPSDRFSAERTGGSVSTLTIQRTQQEDSAVYLCASSLQAGETYGYTFGSGTRLTVV.

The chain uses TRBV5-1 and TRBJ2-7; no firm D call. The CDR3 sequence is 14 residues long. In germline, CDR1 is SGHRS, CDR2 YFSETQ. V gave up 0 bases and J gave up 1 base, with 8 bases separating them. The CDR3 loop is CASSLVPPSYEQYF. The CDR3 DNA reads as TGCGCCAGCAGCTTGGTCCCTCCTTCCTACGAGCAGTACTTC.

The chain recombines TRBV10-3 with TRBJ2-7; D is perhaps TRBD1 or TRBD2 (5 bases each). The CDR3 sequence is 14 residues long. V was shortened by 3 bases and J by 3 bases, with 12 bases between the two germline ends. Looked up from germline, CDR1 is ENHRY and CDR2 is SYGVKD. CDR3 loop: CAISDGGVNYEQYF. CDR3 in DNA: TGTGCCATCAGTGATGGGGGAGTTAACTACGAGCAGTACTTC.

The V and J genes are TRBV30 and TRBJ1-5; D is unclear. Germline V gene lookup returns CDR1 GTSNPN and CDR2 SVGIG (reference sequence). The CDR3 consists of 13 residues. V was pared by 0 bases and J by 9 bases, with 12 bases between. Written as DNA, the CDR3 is TGTGCCTGGAGTGTAACAGTCGGTGGGCCCCAGCATTTT. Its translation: CAWSVTVGGPQHF. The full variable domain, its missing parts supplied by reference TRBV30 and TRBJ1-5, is SQTIHQWPATLVQPVGSPLSLECTVEGTSNPNLYWYRQAAGRGLQLLFYSVGIGQISSEVPQNLSASRPQDRQFILSSKKLLLSDSGFYLCAWSVTVGGPQHFGDGTRLSIL.

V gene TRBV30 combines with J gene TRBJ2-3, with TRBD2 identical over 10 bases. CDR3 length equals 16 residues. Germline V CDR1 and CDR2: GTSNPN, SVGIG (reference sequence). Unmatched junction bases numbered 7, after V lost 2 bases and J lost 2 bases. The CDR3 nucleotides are TGTGCCTGGAGTCCCCAACTAGCGGGACCCACAGATACGCAGTATTTT. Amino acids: CAWSPQLAGPTDTQYF.

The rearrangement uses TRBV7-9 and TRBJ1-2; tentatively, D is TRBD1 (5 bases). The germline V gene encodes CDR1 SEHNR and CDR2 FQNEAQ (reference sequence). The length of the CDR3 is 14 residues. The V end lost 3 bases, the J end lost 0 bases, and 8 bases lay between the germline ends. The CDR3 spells CASSLTEPNYGYTF. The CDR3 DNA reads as TGTGCCAGCAGCTTGACAGAACCTAACTATGGCTACACCTTC.

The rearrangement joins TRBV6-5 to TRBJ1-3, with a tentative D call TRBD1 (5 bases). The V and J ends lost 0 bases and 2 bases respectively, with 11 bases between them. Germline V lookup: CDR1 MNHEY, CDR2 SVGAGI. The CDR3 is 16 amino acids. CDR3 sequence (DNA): TGTGCCAGCAGTTACTCAGAGGGGAATCCTGGAAACACCATATATTTT. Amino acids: CASSYSEGNPGNTIYF.

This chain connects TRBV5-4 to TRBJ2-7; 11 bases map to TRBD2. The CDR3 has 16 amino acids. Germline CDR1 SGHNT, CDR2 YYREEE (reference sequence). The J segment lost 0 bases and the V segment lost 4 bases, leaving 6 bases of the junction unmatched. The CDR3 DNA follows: TGTGCCAGCAGCCCCGGGACTAGCGGAAGCTCCTACGAGCAGTACTTC. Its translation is CASSPGTSGSSYEQYF. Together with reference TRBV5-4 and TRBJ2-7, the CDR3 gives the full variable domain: ETGVTQSPTHLIKTRGQQVTLRCSSQSGHNTVSWYQQALGQGPQFIFQYYREEENGRGNFPPRFSGLQFPNYSSELNVNALELDDSALYLCASSPGTSGSSYEQYFGPGTRLTVT.

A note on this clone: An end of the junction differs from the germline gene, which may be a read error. The chain's CDR3 is CASSQDRGTGELFF. CDR3 coding DNA: TGTGCTAGCAGCCAGGATCGGGGAACCGGGGAGCTGTTTTTT. The chain uses TRBV7-7 and TRBJ2-2, with a possible D match to TRBD2 (5 bases). The length of the CDR3 is 14 residues. Germline CDR1 and CDR2: SSHAT and FNYEAQ (reference sequence).

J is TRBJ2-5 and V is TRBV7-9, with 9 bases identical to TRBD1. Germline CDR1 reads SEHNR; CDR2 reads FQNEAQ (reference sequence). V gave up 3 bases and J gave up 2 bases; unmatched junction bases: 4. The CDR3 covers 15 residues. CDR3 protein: CASSLIGQGQETQYF. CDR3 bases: TGTGCCAGCAGCTTGATCGGACAGGGGCAAGAGACCCAGTACTTC.

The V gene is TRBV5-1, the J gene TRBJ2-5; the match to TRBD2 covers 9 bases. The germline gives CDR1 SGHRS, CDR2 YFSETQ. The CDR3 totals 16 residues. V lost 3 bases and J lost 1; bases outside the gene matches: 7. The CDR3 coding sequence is TGCGCCAGCAGCTATCTAGCGGGATCCCCCCAAGAGACCCAGTACTTC. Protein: CASSYLAGSPQETQYF.